The 29 T cell receptor beta chains presented below share a single source sample, sequenced in a study of T-cell reconstitution after alpha-beta-depleted transplantation in children. Unique molecular identifiers were incorporated when the TCRbeta library was constructed. TCRdb passed the PCR reads through MiXCR, listing each CDR3 protein once. The sample consists of about 200,000 distinct CDR3 sequences, more than 15% of them appearing once. Source: PBMCs, mostly from graft donor cells, taken 360 days after TCRalphabeta/CD19-depleted stem cell transplant. Every receptor here comes from a male patient aged 2-15 years who had a stem cell transplant for acute lymphoblastic leukemia, so the T cells may come from the graft donor.

J is TRBJ1-4 and V is TRBV29-1; a weak D match, TRBD1 (5 bases). This CDR3 has 13 amino acids. Trimming took 4 bases from V and 4 from J, leaving 10 bases between them. CDR1 SQVTM and CDR2 ANQGSEA come from the germline V gene. The CDR3 nucleotides read TGCAGCGTTGGGGGGGGGATTAATGAAAAACTGTTTTTT. As protein: CSVGGGINEKLFF.

CDR3 sequence (DNA): TGTGCCAGCAGCTTGATCCCAGGGGAGAACACCGGGGAGCTGTTTTTT. The encoded protein is CASSLIPGENTGELFF. This chain uses TRBV5-4 with TRBJ2-2, with TRBD1 as a possible D gene (6 bases). CDR3 length: 16 residues. V lost 1 base and J lost 1, with 11 bases in between. Per germline, CDR1 SGHNT and CDR2 YYREEE (reference sequence). Full variable domain (outside the CDR3, taken from reference TRBV5-4 and TRBJ2-2): ETGVTQSPTHLIKTRGQQVTLRCSSQSGHNTVSWYQQALGQGPQFIFQYYREEENGRGNFPPRFSGLQFPNYSSELNVNALELDDSALYLCASSLIPGENTGELFFGEGSRLTVL.

The chain employs TRBV29-1 and TRBJ2-1; D tentatively reads TRBD1 or TRBD2 (6 bases each). This CDR3 has 13 residues. Trimming pared 3 bases from V and 6 bases from J, leaving 12 bases between. CDR1 is SQVTM and CDR2 is ANQGSEA in the germline V gene. CDR3 coding DNA: TGCAGCGTTGAGGGGGGCGCTTTCAATGAGCAGTTCTTC. Translated, it gives CSVEGGAFNEQFF.

This clonotype appeared a few times. This chain joins TRBV24-1 and TRBJ2-1; D possibly uses TRBD1 or TRBD2 (5 bases each). V was cut by 3 bases and J by 7 bases, with 15 bases left in between. CDR3 length equals 15 residues. Per the germline V gene, CDR1 is KGHDR and CDR2 is SFDVKD. CDR3 sequence reads: CATSDTGANFNEQFF. The CDR3 DNA follows: TGTGCCACCAGTGATACCGGGGCAAATTTTAATGAGCAGTTCTTC.

This chain links TRBV11-2 with TRBJ2-1, with 8 bases matching TRBD2. The CDR3 totals 17 residues. Per the germline V gene, CDR1 is SGHAT and CDR2 is FQNNGV. Trimming took 2 bases from V and 7 from J; bases not matched to a gene: 13. Here the CDR3 reads CASSLNGWGGGPNEQFF. DNA for the CDR3: TGTGCCAGCAGCTTAAACGGGTGGGGCGGGGGGCCTAATGAGCAGTTCTTC.

CDR3 sequence (DNA): TGCGCCAGCCAGGGGGGCACAGATACGCAGTATTTT. This gives the protein CASQGGTDTQYF. V and J are TRBV10-2 and TRBJ2-3; 7 bases match TRBD1. V dropped 8 bases and J dropped 1; count of bases not matched to a gene: 0. CDR3 size: 12 residues. CDR1 and CDR2 (germline): WSHSY, SAAADI.

This clonotype was observed a few times. The genes are TRBV27 and TRBJ2-5; 12 bases line up with TRBD1. From germline, CDR1 is MNHEY and CDR2 SMNVEV (reference sequence). CDR3 length equals 17 residues. Losses at the gene ends were 6 bases for V and 8 bases for J; bases not matched to a gene: 16. CDR3 sequence (DNA): TGTGCCAGCAGAGAGAAGTCCGGGACAGGGGGCCCCCGCACCCAGTACTTC. Protein product: CASREKSGTGGPRTQYF.

The CDR3 loop reads CASSADRGTYEQYF. The CDR3 DNA reads as TGTGCCAGCAGCGCGGACAGGGGTACCTACGAGCAGTACTTC. The gene calls are TRBV7-9 and TRBJ2-7; 9 nucleotides agree with TRBD1. There are 14 residues in the CDR3. The germline V gene encodes CDR1 SEHNR and CDR2 FQNEAQ (reference sequence). The V segment lost 5 bases and the J segment 2 bases; nucleotides outside the gene matches: 4.

This clonotype was detected a few times. The rearrangement joins TRBV5-1 to TRBJ2-2; D might be TRBD1 (5 bases). This CDR3 has 16 residues. The V gene's germline CDR1 is SGHRS and CDR2 YFSETQ. With 0 bases removed from V and 2 bases from J, the gap between germline ends came to 11 bases. The DNA for the CDR3 is TGCGCCAGCAGCTTGGCTGCTGACAGTAACACCGGGGAGCTGTTTTTT. Translated: CASSLAADSNTGELFF.

This clonotype was recorded a few times. V usage is TRBV29-1 and J usage is TRBJ2-3; tentatively, D is TRBD1 (6 bases). Trimming took 7 bases from V and 6 from J, leaving 20 bases between them. Germline CDR1 and CDR2: SQVTM and ANQGSEA. The CDR3 loop spans 14 amino acids. DNA of the CDR3: TGCAGCGCCCTGTCTGGACAGTTTAGGGATACGCAGTATTTT. Its protein is CSALSGQFRDTQYF.

This clonotype turned up a few times. The V gene is TRBV5-1, the J gene TRBJ2-7; 7 positions match TRBD1. Trimming cost V 0 bases and J 2 bases; bases outside gene matches: 11. Germline CDR1 is SGHRS and CDR2 is YFSETQ. The CDR3 has 17 residues. Written as DNA, the CDR3 is TGCGCCAGCAGCTTGGCCCCTGGACAGGTTTTTACCTACGAGCAGTACTTC. Protein sequence: CASSLAPGQVFTYEQYF.

Many counts were recorded for this clonotype. This chain connects TRBV27 to TRBJ1-4; D may be TRBD1 (6 bases). The CDR3 sequence is 18 residues long. Trimming pared 5 bases from V and 0 bases from J, leaving 19 bases between. The germline CDR1 and CDR2 sequences are MNHEY and SMNVEV (reference sequence). Here the CDR3 DNA reads TGTGCCAGCAGTCCCGTACAGGGTTTCTGGGCAACTAATGAAAAACTGTTTTTT. This sequence encodes CASSPVQGFWATNEKLFF.

V and J are TRBV11-2 and TRBJ2-3; TRBD2 might be the D (5 bases). This CDR3 is built from 15 residues. Trimming removed 1 base at V and 2 bases at J, with 10 bases between. Germline V lookup: CDR1 SGHAT, CDR2 FQNNGV. The CDR3: CASSLGGGFTDTQYF. Here the CDR3 DNA reads TGTGCCAGCAGCTTAGGAGGAGGTTTCACAGATACGCAGTATTTT.

Only a few counts were recorded for this clonotype. This chain links TRBV27 with TRBJ2-1; possibly TRBD2 for D (6 bases). Germline V CDR1 and CDR2: MNHEY, SMNVEV (reference sequence). The CDR3 is 15 residues long. Trimming took off 1 base at V and 2 bases at J, with 9 bases between the two ends. The CDR3 sequence: CASSLLAAAYNEQFF. The CDR3 region has the DNA TGTGCCAGCAGTTTATTAGCGGCCGCCTACAATGAGCAGTTCTTC.

The V call is TRBV5-1, the J call TRBJ2-3; D call uncertain. This CDR3 comprises 14 residues. The V and J ends lost 3 bases and 4 bases respectively, with 12 bases between them. CDR1 SGHRS and CDR2 YFSETQ come from the germline V gene. CDR3 sequence: CASSSVYSPDTQYF. The CDR3 DNA reads as TGCGCCAGCAGCTCGGTTTACTCGCCAGATACGCAGTATTTT.

The chain uses TRBV2 and TRBJ2-7, with D possibly TRBD1 on 7 matching bases. Germline V gives CDR1 SNHLY, CDR2 FYNNEI. V lost 10 bases to trimming and J lost 6 bases, with 19 bases between them. This CDR3 comprises 13 residues. CDR3 bases: TGTGCCAATGGCAGGGGGGTCCCCGGCGAGCAGTACTTC. Translated, it gives CANGRGVPGEQYF.

There are a few counts of this clonotype. The chain uses TRBV10-3 and TRBJ1-6; the D is unclear. V lost 2 bases to trimming and J lost 6 bases, with 8 bases between them. Per germline, CDR1 ENHRY and CDR2 SYGVKD. This CDR3 has 14 amino acids. The CDR3 coding sequence is TGTGCCATCAGTGAGCCAGGAATTAATTCACCCCTCCACTTT. Translated, it gives CAISEPGINSPLHF.

The CDR3 protein is CASSFGGYPSYEQYF. In DNA, the CDR3 is TGTGCCAGCAGCTTCGGGGGGTACCCCTCCTACGAGCAGTACTTC. V usage is TRBV13 and J usage is TRBJ2-7, with 7 bases identical to TRBD2. The CDR3 contains 15 residues. With V trimmed by 3 bases and J by 0 bases, 5 bases remained unmatched. CDR1 and CDR2 (germline): PRHDT, FYEKMQ (reference sequence).

As DNA, the CDR3 is TGTGCCAGCAGCTTGGGGAACAGGGAAGAGACCCAGTACTTC. Translation gives CASSLGNREETQYF. This sequence joins TRBV7-2 and TRBJ2-5, with a tentative D call TRBD1 (6 bases). Germline V gene sequence: CDR1 SGHTA, CDR2 FQGNSA. The CDR3 has 14 residues. The ends were cut back, 3 bases at V and 3 bases at J, with 11 bases in the middle. Full variable domain (outside the CDR3, taken from reference TRBV7-2 and TRBJ2-5): GAGVSQSPSNKVTEKGKDVELRCDPISGHTALYWYRQSLGQGLEFLIYFQGNSAPDKSGLPSDRFSAERTGGSVSTLTIQRTQQEDSAVYLCASSLGNREETQYFGPGTRLLVL.

V and J are TRBV19 and TRBJ2-1, with TRBD2 as a possible D gene (5 bases). The CDR3 loop spans 14 amino acids. The V gene lost 3 bases and the J gene lost 8 bases, with 14 bases spanning the gap. CDR1 is LNHDA, CDR2 SQIVND, per germline (reference sequence). The CDR3 protein is CASSMVRLADEQFF. The CDR3 DNA sequence: TGTGCCAGTAGTATGGTCCGGCTAGCTGATGAGCAGTTCTTC.

This sequence joins TRBV27 and TRBJ2-2, with D possibly TRBD1 on 6 matching bases. The CDR3 has 15 residues. From germline, CDR1 is MNHEY and CDR2 SMNVEV (reference sequence). The V end was cut by 5 bases, the J end by 6 bases, with 16 bases between. The CDR3 protein is CASSELDRFPGELFF. CDR3 DNA: TGTGCCAGCAGTGAGCTCGACAGGTTTCCCGGGGAGCTGTTTTTT.

This clonotype was found a few times. The CDR3 DNA follows: TGTGCCAGCAGTTTTTCCTTTCAGGGTACGCAGTATTTT. Its translation: CASSFSFQGTQYF. The V and J genes are TRBV28 and TRBJ2-3, with a tentative D call TRBD1 (5 bases). Germline V gene sequence: CDR1 MDHEN, CDR2 SYDVKM. This CDR3 is built from 13 residues. V was trimmed by 3 bases and J by 8 bases, leaving 12 bases between them.

This clonotype has ten or more counts. The chain combines TRBV14 with TRBJ2-7; D possibly matches TRBD1 or TRBD2 (5 bases each). The CDR3 runs 15 residues. The V end lost 1 base, the J end lost 4 bases, and 14 bases lay between the germline ends. Germline-derived CDR1 and CDR2 are SGHDN and FVKESK. For the CDR3, the DNA is TGTGCCAGCAGCCAAGCGGGGCAGCCCATATACGAGCAGTACTTC. Translating gives CASSQAGQPIYEQYF.

This clonotype appeared a few times. The V gene is TRBV3-1, the J gene TRBJ2-7; TRBD1 is a possible D gene (6 bases). The germline V gene encodes CDR1 LGHDT and CDR2 YNNKEL (reference sequence). This CDR3 has 13 amino acids. Trimming stripped 3 bases from V and 4 bases from J, with 10 bases between. The CDR3 region has the DNA TGTGCCAGCAGCCAGGTTAGGGGGTACGAGCAGTACTTC. Amino acids: CASSQVRGYEQYF.

In this sample, this clonotype turned up a few times. This chain uses TRBV6-5 with TRBJ2-7, with unresolved D. This CDR3 is 12 amino acids long. V was trimmed by 8 bases and J by 5 bases, leaving 13 bases between them. Germline assignment: CDR1 MNHEY and CDR2 SVGAGI. CDR3 residues: CASGPRLDEQYF. In DNA, the CDR3 is TGTGCCAGCGGTCCCCGTTTGGACGAGCAGTACTTC.

This clonotype was seen repeatedly, ten times or more. The V gene is TRBV12-3 or TRBV12-4, the J gene TRBJ2-1; D ambiguous. CDR3 length: 15 residues. The germline V and J ends were trimmed by 6 bases and 3 bases, with 15 bases remaining between them. The CDR3 protein is CASRSTESLYNEQFF. DNA for the CDR3: TGTGCCAGCAGGTCTACAGAGTCCCTCTACAATGAGCAGTTCTTC.

At least ten counts were recorded for this clonotype. The rearrangement joins TRBV13 to TRBJ2-1, with TRBD2 matching over 12 bases. With V trimmed by 0 bases and J by 6 bases, 0 bases remained unmatched. The germline gives CDR1 PRHDT, CDR2 FYEKMQ (reference sequence). The CDR3 has 15 amino acids. The DNA for the CDR3 is TGTGCCAGCAGCTTAGGACTAGCGGGAGGCAATGAGCAGTTCTTC. It specifies CASSLGLAGGNEQFF.

This clonotype has ten or more counts. The rearrangement joins TRBV15 to TRBJ1-2, with D possibly being TRBD1 (5 bases). V shed 6 bases and J shed 1 base, with 12 bases lying between them. Looked up from germline, CDR1 is LNHNV and CDR2 is YYDKDF (reference sequence). This CDR3 spans 14 amino acids. CDR3 residues: CATSRWGVNYGYTF. DNA for the CDR3: TGTGCCACCAGTCGGTGGGGGGTTAACTATGGCTACACCTTC.

The table lists this clonotype with many counts. The gene calls are TRBV20-1 and TRBJ2-2; a possible D gene is TRBD2 (5 bases). This CDR3 region has 15 residues. Trimming shortened V by 2 bases and J by 0 bases, and 10 bases separated the two germline ends. Germline loops: CDR1 DFQATT, CDR2 SNEGSKA (reference sequence). CDR3 sequence (DNA): TGCAGTGCTAGATACGGGGATACGAACACCGGGGAGCTGTTTTTT. Amino acid sequence: CSARYGDTNTGELFF.